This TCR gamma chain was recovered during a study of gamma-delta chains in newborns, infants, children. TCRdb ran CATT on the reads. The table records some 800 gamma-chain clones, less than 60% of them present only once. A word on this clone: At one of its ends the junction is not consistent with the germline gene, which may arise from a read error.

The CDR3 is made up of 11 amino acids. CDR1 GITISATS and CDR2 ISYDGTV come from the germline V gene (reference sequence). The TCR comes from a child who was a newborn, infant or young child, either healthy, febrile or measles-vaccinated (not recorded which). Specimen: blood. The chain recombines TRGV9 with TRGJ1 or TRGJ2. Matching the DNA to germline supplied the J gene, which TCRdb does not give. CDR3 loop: CASWEVRKKLF. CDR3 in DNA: TGTGCCTCGTGGGAGGTGCGGAAGAAACTCTTT.